This passage covers 11 T cell receptor beta chains from one sample sequenced in a study of blood T cell repertoires in COVID-19. Clones were sequenced by immunoSEQ multiplex PCR, and TCRdb holds only the in-frame ones, with some missing. The table has around 260,000 clones, approximately 89% seen once; the top ten hold about 2.2%. Sequenced: peripheral blood. The source is a woman younger than 45 with COVID-19, enrolled during active disease.

The chain combines TRBV6-1 with TRBJ1-5; D unclear. This CDR3 is 16 amino acids long. The V end lost 2 bases, the J end lost 1 base, and 12 bases lay between the germline ends. CDR1 and CDR2 (germline): MNHNS, SASEGT. The CDR3: CASSEKSSPSNQPQHF. The CDR3 region has the DNA TGTGCCAGCAGTGAAAAGAGCTCCCCGAGCAATCAGCCCCAGCATTTT.

V is TRBV3-1 (or the pseudogene TRBV3-2) and J is TRBJ1-2, with 11 bases aligning to TRBD1. After removal of 5 bases from V and 4 bases from J, the junction contained 12 bases not matched to a gene. The CDR3 consists of 17 residues. Per the germline V gene, CDR1 is LGHDT and CDR2 is YNNKEL (reference sequence). CDR3 residues: CASSYMPRTGGGYGYTF. CDR3 in DNA: TGTGCCAGCAGCTACATGCCCCGGACAGGGGGCGGCTATGGCTACACCTTC.

This clone was recorded once. The chain recombines TRBV6-5 with TRBJ2-1, with 9 bases identical to TRBD2. This CDR3 comprises 15 residues. Germline CDR1 reads MNHEY; CDR2 reads SVGAGI. Trimming cost V 6 bases and J 6 bases; bases outside gene matches: 9. This chain's CDR3 is CASRRPSGTFNEQFF. The DNA of the CDR3 is TGTGCCAGCAGGCGACCTAGCGGGACTTTCAATGAGCAGTTCTTC.

The rearrangement joins TRBV18 to TRBJ1-1; no reliable D call. Trimming cost V 6 bases and J 4 bases, with 12 bases left between them. The germline V gene encodes CDR1 KGHSH and CDR2 LQKENI. This CDR3 is built from 13 residues. The CDR3 reads CASSSPGGTEAFF. The DNA of the CDR3 is TGTGCCAGCTCTAGTCCGGGTGGCACTGAAGCTTTCTTT.

The chain carries TRBV6-6 and TRBJ1-1; D is unclear. Germline CDR1 is MNHNY and CDR2 is SVGAGI (reference sequence). The CDR3 is 12 residues long. With 10 bases removed from V and 9 bases from J, the gap between germline ends came to 18 bases. CDR3 residues: CATPPREQQAFF. Here the CDR3 DNA reads TGTGCCACCCCCCCACGTGAACAGCAAGCTTTCTTT.

This chain connects TRBV5-6 to TRBJ2-3; 9 bases align to TRBD2. The germline gives CDR1 SGHDT, CDR2 YYEEEE. Losses at the gene ends were 6 bases for V and 3 bases for J; bases not matched to a gene: 5. This CDR3 is 14 amino acids long. CDR3 nucleotides: TGTGCCAGCACCGATAGCGGGAGAACAGATACGCAGTATTTT. Its translation is CASTDSGRTDTQYF.

The chain recombines TRBV30 with TRBJ1-1; D gene unclear. The germline V and J ends were trimmed by 5 bases and 4 bases, with 14 bases remaining between them. CDR3 length: 13 amino acids. Germline lookup yields CDR1 GTSNPN and CDR2 SVGIG (reference sequence). CDR3 protein: CAWDQVEGTEAFF. As DNA, the CDR3 is TGTGCCTGGGACCAGGTAGAGGGCACTGAAGCTTTCTTT.

The genes are TRBV10-2 and TRBJ1-1; the D is unclear. The CDR3 runs 12 residues. Trimming pared 6 bases from V and 0 bases from J, leaving 5 bases between. Germline V gives CDR1 WSHSY, CDR2 SAAADI. The CDR3 protein is CASRTLNTEAFF. The CDR3 DNA reads TGCGCCAGCAGGACACTGAACACTGAAGCTTTCTTT.

The chain has TRBV27 and TRBJ2-1; 9 positions agree with TRBD2. This CDR3 contains 15 residues. The V gene's germline CDR1 is MNHEY and CDR2 SMNVEV (reference sequence). V was clipped by 5 bases and J by 4 bases; unmatched bases: 6. The CDR3 reads CASSQSSGVYNEQFF. The DNA of the CDR3 is TGTGCCAGCAGTCAGTCTAGCGGGGTTTACAATGAGCAGTTCTTC.

The table lists this clone with a few counts. The chain joins TRBV2 to TRBJ2-2; 10 bases align to TRBD2. J lost 3 bases, V lost 1 base, and 5 bases had no gene match. CDR1 is SNHLY and CDR2 is FYNNEI in the germline V gene. There are 17 residues in the CDR3. CDR3 nucleotide sequence: TGTGCCAGCAGTGAAGGTCGAGCGGGAGGGGACACCGGGGAGCTGTTTTTT. The encoded protein is CASSEGRAGGDTGELFF.

J is TRBJ1-2 and V is TRBV5-4, with a tentative D call TRBD1 (6 bases). The CDR3 loop spans 15 amino acids. In germline, CDR1 is SGHNT, CDR2 YYREEE (reference sequence). The V gene lost 0 bases and the J gene lost 3 bases, with 12 bases spanning the gap. The CDR3 coding sequence is TGTGCCAGCAGCTTGGATCAGGGGTTTTACTATGGCTACACCTTC. Translated: CASSLDQGFYYGYTF.